This paragraph reports one T cell receptor beta chain. Seattle's cohort entered during active infection and was followed longitudinally. These data originate in a study of blood T cell repertoires in COVID-19. Study overall: Some COVID-19 samples were acute and others convalescent; all came from the United States, Italy and Spain. In each case, the material was cDNA or gDNA derived from T cells, B-cell-depleted T cells, or PBMCs.

Some clones are missing from TCRdb's copy, which holds only in-frame ones; the method was immunoSEQ multiplex PCR. The repertoire holds approximately 290,000 clones, with roughly four fifths as singletons. The receptor was isolated from a person aged 65-85 years with COVID-19, enrolled during active disease. The sequencing sample was made of peripheral blood.

CDR3 loop: CASSLEPTSGRSDYEQFF. The CDR3 DNA reads TGTGCCAGCAGCTTAGAACCAACTAGCGGGAGGTCCGACTATGAGCAGTTCTTC. The rearrangement uses TRBV11-2 and TRBJ2-1, with 12 bases aligning to TRBD2. Looked up from germline, CDR1 is SGHAT and CDR2 is FQNNGV. Trimming removed 0 bases from V and 8 bases from J; junction bases left unmatched: 11. The length of the CDR3 is 18 residues.